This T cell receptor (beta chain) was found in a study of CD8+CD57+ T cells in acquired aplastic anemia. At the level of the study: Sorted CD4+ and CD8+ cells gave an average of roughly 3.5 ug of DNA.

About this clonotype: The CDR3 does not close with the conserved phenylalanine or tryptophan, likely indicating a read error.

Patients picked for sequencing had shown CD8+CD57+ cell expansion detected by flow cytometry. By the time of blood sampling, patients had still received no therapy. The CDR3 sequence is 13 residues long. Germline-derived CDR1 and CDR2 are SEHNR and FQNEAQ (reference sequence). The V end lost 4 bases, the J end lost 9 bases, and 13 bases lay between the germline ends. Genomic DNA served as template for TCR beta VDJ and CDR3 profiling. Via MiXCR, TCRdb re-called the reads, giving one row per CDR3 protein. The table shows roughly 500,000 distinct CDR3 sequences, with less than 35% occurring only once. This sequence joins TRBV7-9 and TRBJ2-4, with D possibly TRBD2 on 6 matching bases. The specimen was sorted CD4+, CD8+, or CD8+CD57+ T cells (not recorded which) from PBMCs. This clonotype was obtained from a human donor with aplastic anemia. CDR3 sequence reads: CASSSGLESIQYS. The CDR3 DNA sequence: TGTGCCAGCAGCTCGGGACTGGAGAGCATTCAGTACTCC.